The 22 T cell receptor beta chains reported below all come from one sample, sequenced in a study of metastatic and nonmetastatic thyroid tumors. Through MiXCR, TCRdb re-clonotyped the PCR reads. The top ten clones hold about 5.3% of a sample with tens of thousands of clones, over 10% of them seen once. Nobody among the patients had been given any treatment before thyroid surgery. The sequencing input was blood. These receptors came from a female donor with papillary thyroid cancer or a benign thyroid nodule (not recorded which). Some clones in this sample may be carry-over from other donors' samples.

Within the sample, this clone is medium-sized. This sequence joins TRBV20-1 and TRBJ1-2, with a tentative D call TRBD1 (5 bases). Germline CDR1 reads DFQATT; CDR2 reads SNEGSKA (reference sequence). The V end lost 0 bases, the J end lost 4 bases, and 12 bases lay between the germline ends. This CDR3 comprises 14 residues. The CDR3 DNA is TGCAGTGCTAGAGATGGGCAGGGTCCCTATGGCTACACCTTC. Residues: CSARDGQGPYGYTF.

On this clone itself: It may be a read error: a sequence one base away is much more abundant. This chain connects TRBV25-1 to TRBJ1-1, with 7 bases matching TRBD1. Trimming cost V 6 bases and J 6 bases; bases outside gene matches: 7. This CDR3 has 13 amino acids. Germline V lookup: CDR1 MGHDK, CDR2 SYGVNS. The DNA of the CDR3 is TGTGCCAGCAGCAGGGGGGTCTTGGCTGAAGCTTTCTTT. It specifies CASSRGVLAEAFF.

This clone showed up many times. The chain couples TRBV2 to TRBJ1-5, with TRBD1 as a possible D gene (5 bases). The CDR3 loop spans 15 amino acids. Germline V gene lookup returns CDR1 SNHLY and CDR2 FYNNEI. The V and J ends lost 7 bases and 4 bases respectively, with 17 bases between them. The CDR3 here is CASKGGTFRNQPQHF. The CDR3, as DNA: TGTGCCAGCAAAGGCGGGACCTTTCGAAATCAGCCCCAGCATTTT.

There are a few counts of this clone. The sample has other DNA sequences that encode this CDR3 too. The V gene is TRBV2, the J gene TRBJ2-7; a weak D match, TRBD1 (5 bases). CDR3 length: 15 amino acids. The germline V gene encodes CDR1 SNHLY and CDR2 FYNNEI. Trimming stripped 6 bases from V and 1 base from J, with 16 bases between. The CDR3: CASSDPTGGSYEQYF. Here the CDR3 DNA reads TGTGCCAGCAGCGACCCCACAGGTGGGTCCTACGAGCAGTACTTC.

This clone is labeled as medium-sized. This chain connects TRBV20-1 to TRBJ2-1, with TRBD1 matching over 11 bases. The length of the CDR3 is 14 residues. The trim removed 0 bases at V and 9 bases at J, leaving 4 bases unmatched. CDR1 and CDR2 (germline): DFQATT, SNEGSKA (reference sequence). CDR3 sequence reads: CSARDGQGASEQFF. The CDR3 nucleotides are TGCAGTGCTAGAGATGGACAGGGGGCGAGTGAGCAGTTCTTC.

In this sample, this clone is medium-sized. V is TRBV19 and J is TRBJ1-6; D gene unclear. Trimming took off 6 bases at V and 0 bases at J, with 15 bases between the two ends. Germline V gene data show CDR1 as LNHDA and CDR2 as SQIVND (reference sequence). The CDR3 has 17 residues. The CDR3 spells CASSHGSRSSYNSPLHF. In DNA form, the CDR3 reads TGTGCCAGTAGCCATGGGTCCCGGAGCTCCTATAATTCACCCCTCCACTTT. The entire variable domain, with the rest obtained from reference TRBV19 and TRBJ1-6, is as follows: DGGITQSPKYLFRKEGQNVTLSCEQNLNHDAMYWYRQDPGQGLRLIYYSQIVNDFQKGDIAEGYSVSREKKESFPLTVTSAQKNPTAFYLCASSHGSRSSYNSPLHFGNGTRLTVT.

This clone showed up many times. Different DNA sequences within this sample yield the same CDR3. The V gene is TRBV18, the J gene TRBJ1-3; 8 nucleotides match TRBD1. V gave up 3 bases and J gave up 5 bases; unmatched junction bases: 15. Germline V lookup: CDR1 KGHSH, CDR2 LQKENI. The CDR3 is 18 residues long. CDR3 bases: TGTGCCAGCTCACCCGTAACCGGGACAGGACTTACTAGAAACACCATATATTTT. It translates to CASSPVTGTGLTRNTIYF.

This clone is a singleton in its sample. The CDR3, as DNA: TGTGCCAGCAGCTTAGTGATCTTTCTAGGTACGGGAGACACTGAAGCTTTCTTT. Translation gives CASSLVIFLGTGDTEAFF. The rearrangement joins TRBV11-2 to TRBJ1-1; D remains ambiguous. Germline CDR1 is SGHAT and CDR2 is FQNNGV. CDR3 length equals 18 residues. V gave up 1 base and J gave up 3 bases, with 21 bases separating them.

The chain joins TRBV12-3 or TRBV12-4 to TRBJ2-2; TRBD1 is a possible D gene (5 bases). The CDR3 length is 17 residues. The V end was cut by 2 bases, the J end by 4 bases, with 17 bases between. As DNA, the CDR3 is TGTGCCAGCAGTTTAAGTGGTCTAGGGGCATTCACCGGGGAGCTGTTTTTT. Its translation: CASSLSGLGAFTGELFF.

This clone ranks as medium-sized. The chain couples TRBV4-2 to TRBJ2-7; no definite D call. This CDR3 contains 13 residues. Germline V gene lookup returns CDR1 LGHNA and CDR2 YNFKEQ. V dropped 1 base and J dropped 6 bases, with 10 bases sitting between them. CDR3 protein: CASSQVGEFEQYF. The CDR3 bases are TGTGCCAGCAGCCAAGTAGGAGAGTTCGAGCAGTACTTC.

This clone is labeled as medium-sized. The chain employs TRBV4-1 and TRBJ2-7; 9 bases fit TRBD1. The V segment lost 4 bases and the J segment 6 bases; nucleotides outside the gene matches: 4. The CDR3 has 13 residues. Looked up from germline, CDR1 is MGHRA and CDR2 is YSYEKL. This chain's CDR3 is CASSLTGGGEQYF. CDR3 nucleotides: TGCGCCAGCAGCCTCACAGGGGGCGGCGAGCAGTACTTC.

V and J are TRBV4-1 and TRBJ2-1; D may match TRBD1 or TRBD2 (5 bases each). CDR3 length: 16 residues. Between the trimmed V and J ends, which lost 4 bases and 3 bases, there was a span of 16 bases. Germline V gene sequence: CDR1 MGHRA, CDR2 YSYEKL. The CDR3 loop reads CASSRVSGPGYNEQFF. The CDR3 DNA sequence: TGCGCCAGCAGCCGGGTTTCGGGACCAGGCTACAATGAGCAGTTCTTC.

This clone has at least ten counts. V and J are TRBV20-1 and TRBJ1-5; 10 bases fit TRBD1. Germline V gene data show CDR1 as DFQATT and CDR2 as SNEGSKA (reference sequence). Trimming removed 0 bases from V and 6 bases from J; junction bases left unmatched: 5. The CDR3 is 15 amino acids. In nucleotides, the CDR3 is TGCAGTGCTAGAGATCGGGACAGGGGCGTTCAGCCCCAGCATTTT. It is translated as CSARDRDRGVQPQHF.

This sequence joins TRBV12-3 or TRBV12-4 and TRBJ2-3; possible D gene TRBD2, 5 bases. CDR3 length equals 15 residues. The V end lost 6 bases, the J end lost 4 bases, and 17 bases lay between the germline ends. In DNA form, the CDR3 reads TGTGCCAGCAGCATAGAGGGAGTTCGGTCAGATACGCAGTATTTT. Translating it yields CASSIEGVRSDTQYF.

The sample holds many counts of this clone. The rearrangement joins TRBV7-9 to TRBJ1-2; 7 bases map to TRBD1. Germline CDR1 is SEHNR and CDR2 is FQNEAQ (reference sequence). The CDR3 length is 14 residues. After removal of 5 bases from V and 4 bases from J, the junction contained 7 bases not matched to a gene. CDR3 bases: TGTGCCAGCAGCCCAGGGACAGACGGCTATGGCTACACCTTC. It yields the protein CASSPGTDGYGYTF. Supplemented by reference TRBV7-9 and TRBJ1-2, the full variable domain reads DTGVSQNPRHKITKRGQNVTFRCDPISEHNRLYWYRQTLGQGPEFLTYFQNEAQLEKSRLLSDRFSAERPKGSFSTLEIQRTEQGDSAMYLCASSPGTDGYGYTFGSGTRLTVV.

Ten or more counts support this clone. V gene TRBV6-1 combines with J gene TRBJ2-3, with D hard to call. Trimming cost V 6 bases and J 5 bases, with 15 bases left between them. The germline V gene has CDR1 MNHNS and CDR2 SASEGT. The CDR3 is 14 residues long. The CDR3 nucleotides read TGTGCCAGCAGCACCCAGCCAGTGGTAGATACGCAGTATTTT. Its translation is CASSTQPVVDTQYF.

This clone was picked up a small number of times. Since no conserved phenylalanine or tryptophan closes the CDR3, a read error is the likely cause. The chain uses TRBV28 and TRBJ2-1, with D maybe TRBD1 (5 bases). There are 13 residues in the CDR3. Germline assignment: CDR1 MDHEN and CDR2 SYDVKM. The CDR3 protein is CASSTLVDTEQFL. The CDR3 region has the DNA TGCGCCAGCAGTACTCTAGTGGACACGGAGCAGTTCCTC.

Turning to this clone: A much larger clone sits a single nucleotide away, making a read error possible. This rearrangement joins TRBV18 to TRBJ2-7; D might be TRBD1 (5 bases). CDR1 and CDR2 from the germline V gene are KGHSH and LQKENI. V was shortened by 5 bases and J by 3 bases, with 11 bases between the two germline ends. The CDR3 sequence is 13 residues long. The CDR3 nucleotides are TGTGCCAGCTCAACAGGAGCGTACTACGAGCAGTACTTC. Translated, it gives CASSTGAYYEQYF.

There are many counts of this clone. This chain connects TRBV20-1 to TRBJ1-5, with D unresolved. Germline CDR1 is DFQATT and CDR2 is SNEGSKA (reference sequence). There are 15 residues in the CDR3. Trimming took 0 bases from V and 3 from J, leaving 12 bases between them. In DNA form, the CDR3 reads TGCAGTGCTAGAGAGGACGGCCTGCACAATCAGCCCCAGCATTTT. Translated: CSAREDGLHNQPQHF.

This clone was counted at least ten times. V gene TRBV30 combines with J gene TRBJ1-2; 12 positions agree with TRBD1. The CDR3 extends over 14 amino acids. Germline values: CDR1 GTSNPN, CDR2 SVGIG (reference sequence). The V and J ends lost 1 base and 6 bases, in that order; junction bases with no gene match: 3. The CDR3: CAWSGDRGRDGYTF. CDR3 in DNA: TGTGCCTGGAGTGGGGACAGGGGGCGGGATGGCTACACCTTC.

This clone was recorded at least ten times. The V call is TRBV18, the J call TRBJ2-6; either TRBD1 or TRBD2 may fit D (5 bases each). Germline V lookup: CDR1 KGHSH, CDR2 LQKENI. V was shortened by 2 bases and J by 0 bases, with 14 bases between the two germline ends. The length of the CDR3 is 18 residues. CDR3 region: CASSPKNRDLSGANVLTF. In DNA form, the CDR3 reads TGTGCCAGCTCACCAAAGAACCGGGACCTCTCTGGGGCCAACGTCCTGACTTTC.

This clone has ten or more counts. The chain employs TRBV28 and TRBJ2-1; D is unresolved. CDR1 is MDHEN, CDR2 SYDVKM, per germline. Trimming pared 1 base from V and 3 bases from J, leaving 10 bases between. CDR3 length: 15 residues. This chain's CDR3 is CASSLSAPNYNEQFF. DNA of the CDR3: TGTGCCAGCAGTTTATCAGCCCCTAACTACAATGAGCAGTTCTTC.